The clone carrying this T cell receptor (beta chain) was seen more than once but under ten times. Antigen unknown. Clones were read by immunoSEQ multiplex PCR, and TCRdb kept only the in-frame ones, dropping some. The sample carries 150,000 to 200,000 clones, 80% to 95% recorded once. The data originate from a study of T cell responses to AZD1222 COVID-19 vaccine. General observations from the study: In all cases, repertoires were sampled only after the peak T cell response.

The V end was cut by 7 bases, the J end by 0 bases, with 13 bases between. The germline gives CDR1 MNHEY, CDR2 SVGAGI. CDR3 length: 15 residues. The specimen comprised peripheral blood, sampled on day 0 of AZD1222 vaccination. The V gene is TRBV6-5, the J gene TRBJ2-1; TRBD2 is a possible D gene (5 bases). The sequence derives from an adult in good health. DNA of the CDR3: TGTGCCAGCACTGGACTGGATCGCTCCTACAATGAGCAGTTCTTC. It translates to CASTGLDRSYNEQFF.